Included here is one T cell receptor (beta chain) sequence, with context. This entry comes from a study of blood T cell repertoires in COVID-19. Background on the study: From T cells, B-cell-depleted T cells, or PBMCs came the material, which was cDNA or gDNA.

CDR3 length: 15 amino acids. Original analysis: By means of reference gene primer amplification, nucleated cell counts were estimated. Sequencing was performed with immunoSEQ multiplex PCR; in TCRdb, only in-frame clones are kept and a portion is missing. The V and J calls and clone size are taken from that table; D and trimming were inferred from the DNA. The sample lists about 33,000 clones, more than 85% occurring once. The rearrangement links TRBV12-2 to TRBJ1-3; no DNA check was done on the table's D call, TRBD1. TRBV12-2 is termed a pseudogene. The TCR was taken from a woman at least 80 years old with active or convalescent COVID-19. Material: peripheral blood. The CDR3 DNA reads TGTGCAAGTCGGAAGAACACCAGGGTAGGAAACACCATATATTTT. It specifies CASRKNTRVGNTIYF.